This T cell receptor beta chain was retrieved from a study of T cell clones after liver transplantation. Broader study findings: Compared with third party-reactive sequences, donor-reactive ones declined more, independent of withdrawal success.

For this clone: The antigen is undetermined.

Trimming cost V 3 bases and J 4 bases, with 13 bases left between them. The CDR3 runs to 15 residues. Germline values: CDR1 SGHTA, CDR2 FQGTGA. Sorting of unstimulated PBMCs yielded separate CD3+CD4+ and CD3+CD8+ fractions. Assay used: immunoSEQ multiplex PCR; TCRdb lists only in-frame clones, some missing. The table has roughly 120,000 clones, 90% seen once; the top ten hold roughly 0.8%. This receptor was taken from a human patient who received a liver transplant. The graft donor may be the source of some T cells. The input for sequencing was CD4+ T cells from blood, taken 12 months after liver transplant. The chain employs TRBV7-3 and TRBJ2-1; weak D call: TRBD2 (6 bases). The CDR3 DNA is TGTGCCAGCAGCTTGACCCCGGGAGAATACAATGAGCAGTTCTTC. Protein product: CASSLTPGEYNEQFF.